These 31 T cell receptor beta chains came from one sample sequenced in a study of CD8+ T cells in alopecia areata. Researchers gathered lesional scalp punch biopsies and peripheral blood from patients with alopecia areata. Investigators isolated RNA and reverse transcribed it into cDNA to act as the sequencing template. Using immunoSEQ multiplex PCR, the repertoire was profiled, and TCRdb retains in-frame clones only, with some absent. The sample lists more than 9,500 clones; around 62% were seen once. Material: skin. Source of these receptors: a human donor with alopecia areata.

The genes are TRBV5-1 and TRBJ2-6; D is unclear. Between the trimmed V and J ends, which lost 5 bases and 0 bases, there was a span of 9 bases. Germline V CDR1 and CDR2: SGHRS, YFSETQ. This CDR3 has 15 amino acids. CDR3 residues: CASRSVSSGANVLTF. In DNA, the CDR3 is TGCGCCAGCAGGTCGGTTAGCTCTGGGGCCAACGTCCTGACTTTC.

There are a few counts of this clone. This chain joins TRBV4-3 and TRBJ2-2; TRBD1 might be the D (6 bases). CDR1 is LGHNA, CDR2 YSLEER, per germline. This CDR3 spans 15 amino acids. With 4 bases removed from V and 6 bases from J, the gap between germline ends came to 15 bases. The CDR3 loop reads CASSPSRGQAGELFF. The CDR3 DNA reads TGCGCCAGCAGCCCAAGCAGGGGCCAGGCCGGGGAGCTGTTTTTT.

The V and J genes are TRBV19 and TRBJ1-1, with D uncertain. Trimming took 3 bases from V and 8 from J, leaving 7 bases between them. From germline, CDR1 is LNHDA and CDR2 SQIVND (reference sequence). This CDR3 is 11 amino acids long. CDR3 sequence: CASSMRVEAFF. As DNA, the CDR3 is TGTGCCAGTAGTATGCGGGTAGAAGCTTTCTTT.

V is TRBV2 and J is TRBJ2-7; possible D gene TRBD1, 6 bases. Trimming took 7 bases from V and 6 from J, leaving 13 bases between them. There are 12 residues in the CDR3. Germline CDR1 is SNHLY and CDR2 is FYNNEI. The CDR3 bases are TGTGCCAGCACCCTACAGGGCCTCGAGCAGTACTTC. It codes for CASTLQGLEQYF.

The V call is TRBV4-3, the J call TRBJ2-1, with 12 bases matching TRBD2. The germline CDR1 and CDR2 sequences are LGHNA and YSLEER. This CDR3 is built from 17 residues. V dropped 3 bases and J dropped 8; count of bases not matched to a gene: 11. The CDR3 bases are TGCGCCAGCAGCCAGGACCAGTCTAGCGGGGGGGCCTATGAGCAGTTCTTC. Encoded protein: CASSQDQSSGGAYEQFF.

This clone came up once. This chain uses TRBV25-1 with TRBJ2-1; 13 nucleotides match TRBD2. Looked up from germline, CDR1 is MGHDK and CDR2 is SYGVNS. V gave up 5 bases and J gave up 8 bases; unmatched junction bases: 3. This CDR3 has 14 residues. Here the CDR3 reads CASSSLAGGDEQFF. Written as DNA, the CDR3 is TGTGCCAGCAGTTCACTAGCGGGAGGGGATGAGCAGTTCTTC.

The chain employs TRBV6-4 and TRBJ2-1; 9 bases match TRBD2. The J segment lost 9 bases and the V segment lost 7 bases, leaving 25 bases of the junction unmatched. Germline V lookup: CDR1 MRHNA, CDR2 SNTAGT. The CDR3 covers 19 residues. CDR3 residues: CASIFVSRLAGVQPGEQFF. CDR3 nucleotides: TGTGCCAGCATTTTTGTTTCTCGTTTAGCGGGGGTCCAGCCGGGTGAGCAGTTCTTC.

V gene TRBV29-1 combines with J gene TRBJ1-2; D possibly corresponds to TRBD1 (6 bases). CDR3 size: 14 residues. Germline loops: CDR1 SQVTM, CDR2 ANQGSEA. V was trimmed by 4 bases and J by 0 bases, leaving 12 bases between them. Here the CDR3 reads CSVAPGAANYGYTF. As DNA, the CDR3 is TGCAGCGTTGCCCCAGGGGCTGCTAACTATGGCTACACCTTC.

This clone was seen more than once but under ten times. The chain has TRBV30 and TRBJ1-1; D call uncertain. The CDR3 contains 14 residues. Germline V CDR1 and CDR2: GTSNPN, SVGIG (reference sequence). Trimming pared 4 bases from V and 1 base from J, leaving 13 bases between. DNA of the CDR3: TGTGCCTGGAACGAGTTGGTGGGGAACACTGAAGCTTTCTTT. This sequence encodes CAWNELVGNTEAFF. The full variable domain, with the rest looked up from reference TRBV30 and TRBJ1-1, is SQTIHQWPATLVQPVGSPLSLECTVEGTSNPNLYWYRQAAGRGLQLLFYSVGIGQISSEVPQNLSASRPQDRQFILSSKKLLLSDSGFYLCAWNELVGNTEAFFGQGTRLTVV.

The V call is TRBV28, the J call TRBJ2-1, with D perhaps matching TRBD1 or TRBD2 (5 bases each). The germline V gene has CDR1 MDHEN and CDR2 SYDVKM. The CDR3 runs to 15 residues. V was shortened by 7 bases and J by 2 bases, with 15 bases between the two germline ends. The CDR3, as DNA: TGTGCCAGCAACCCCGGGACGCCTGCCTACAATGAGCAGTTCTTC. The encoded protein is CASNPGTPAYNEQFF.

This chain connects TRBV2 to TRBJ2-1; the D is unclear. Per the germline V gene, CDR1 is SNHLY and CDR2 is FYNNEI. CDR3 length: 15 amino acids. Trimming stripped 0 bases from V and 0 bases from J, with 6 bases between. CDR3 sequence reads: CASSEATVSYNEQFF. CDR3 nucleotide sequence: TGTGCCAGCAGTGAAGCAACAGTCTCCTACAATGAGCAGTTCTTC.

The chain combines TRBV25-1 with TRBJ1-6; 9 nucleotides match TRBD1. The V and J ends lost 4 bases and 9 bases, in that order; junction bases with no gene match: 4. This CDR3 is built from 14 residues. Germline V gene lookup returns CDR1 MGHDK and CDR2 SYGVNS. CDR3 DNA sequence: TGTGCCAGCAGTGGGCGGGACAGGGTTTCACCCCTCCACTTT. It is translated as CASSGRDRVSPLHF. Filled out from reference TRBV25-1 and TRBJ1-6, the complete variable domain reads EADIYQTPRYLVIGTGKKITLECSQTMGHDKMYWYQQDPGMELHLIHYSYGVNSTEKGDLSSESTVSRIRTEHFPLTLESARPSHTSQYLCASSGRDRVSPLHFGNGTRLTVT.

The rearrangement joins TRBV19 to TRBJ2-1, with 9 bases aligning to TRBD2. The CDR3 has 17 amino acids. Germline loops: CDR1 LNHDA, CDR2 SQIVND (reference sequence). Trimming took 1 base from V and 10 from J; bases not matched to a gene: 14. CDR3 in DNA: TGTGCCAGTAGTATAGGCCGAGGGGGCGGGAGGGCCAACGAGCAGTTCTTC. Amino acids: CASSIGRGGGRANEQFF.

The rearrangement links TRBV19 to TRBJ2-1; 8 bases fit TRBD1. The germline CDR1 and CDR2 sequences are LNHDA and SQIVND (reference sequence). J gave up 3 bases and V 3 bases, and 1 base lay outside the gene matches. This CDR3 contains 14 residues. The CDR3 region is CASSMGTGYNEQFF. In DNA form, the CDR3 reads TGTGCCAGTAGTATGGGGACAGGCTACAATGAGCAGTTCTTC.

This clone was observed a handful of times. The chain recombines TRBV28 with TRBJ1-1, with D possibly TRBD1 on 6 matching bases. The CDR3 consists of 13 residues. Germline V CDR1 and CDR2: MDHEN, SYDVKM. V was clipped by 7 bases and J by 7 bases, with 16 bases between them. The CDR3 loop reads CASNRARTLEAFF. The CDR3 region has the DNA TGTGCCAGCAACAGGGCCCGAACCCTTGAAGCTTTCTTT.

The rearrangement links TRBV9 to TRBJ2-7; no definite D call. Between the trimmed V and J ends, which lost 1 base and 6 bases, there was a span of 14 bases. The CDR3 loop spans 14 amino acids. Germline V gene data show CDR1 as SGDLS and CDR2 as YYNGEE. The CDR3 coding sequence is TGTGCCAGCAGCGTACGAGGAGATGGTACCGAGCAGTACTTC. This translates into CASSVRGDGTEQYF.

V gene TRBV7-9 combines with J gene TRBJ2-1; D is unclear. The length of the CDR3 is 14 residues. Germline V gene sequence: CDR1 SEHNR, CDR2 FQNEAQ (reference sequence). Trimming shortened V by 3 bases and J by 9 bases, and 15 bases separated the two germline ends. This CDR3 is CASSLMIRPSEQFF. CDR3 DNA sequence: TGTGCCAGCAGCTTGATGATTCGCCCCAGTGAGCAGTTCTTC.

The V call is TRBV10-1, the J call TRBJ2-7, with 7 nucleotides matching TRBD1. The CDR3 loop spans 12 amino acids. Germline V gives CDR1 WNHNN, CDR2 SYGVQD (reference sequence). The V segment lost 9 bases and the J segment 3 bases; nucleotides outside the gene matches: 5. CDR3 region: CARDWDSYEQYF. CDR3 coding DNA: TGCGCCAGGGACTGGGACAGCTACGAGCAGTACTTC.

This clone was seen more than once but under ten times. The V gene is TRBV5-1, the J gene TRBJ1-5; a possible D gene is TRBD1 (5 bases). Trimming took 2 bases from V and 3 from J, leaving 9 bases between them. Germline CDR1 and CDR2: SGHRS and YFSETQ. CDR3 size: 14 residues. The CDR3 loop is CASSLDSYNQPQHF. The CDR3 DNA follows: TGCGCCAGCAGCTTAGACAGCTACAATCAGCCCCAGCATTTT. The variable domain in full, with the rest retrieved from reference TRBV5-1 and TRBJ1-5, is KAGVTQTPRYLIKTRGQQVTLSCSPISGHRSVSWYQQTPGQGLQFLFEYFSETQRNKGNFPGRFSGRQFSNSRSEMNVSTLELGDSALYLCASSLDSYNQPQHFGDGTRLSIL.

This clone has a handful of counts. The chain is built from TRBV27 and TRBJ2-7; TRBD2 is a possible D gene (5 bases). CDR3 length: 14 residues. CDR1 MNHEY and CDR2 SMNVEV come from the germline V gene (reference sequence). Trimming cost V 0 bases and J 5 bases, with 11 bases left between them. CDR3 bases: TGTGCCAGCAGTTTATCCTGGCTAGCCGACGAGCAGTACTTC. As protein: CASSLSWLADEQYF.

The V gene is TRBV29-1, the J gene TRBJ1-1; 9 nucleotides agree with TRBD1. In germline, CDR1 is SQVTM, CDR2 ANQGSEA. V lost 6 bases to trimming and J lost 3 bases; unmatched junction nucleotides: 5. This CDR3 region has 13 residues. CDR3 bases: TGCAGCGTGTGGACAGGGGTCGACACTGAAGCTTTCTTT. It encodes CSVWTGVDTEAFF.

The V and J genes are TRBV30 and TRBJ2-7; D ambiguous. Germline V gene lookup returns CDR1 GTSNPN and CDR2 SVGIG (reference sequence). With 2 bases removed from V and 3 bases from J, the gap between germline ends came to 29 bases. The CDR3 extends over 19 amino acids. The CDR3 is CAWSQDPGARFPVYYEQYF. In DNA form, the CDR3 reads TGTGCCTGGAGTCAGGACCCAGGCGCGCGATTTCCGGTTTACTACGAGCAGTACTTC.

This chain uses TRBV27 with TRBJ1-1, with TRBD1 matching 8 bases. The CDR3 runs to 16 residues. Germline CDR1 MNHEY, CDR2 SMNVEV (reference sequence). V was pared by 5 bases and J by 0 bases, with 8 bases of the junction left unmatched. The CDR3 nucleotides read TGTGCCAGCAGTGCCGGGACAGGCACATTGAACACTGAAGCTTTCTTT. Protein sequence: CASSAGTGTLNTEAFF.

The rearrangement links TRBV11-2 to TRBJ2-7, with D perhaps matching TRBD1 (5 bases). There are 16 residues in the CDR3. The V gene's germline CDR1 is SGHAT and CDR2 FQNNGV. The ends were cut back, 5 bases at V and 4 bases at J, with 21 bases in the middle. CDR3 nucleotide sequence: TGTGCCAGCAGCGCAGAATTTAGGGGTTTCGTTTACGAGCAGTACTTC. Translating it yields CASSAEFRGFVYEQYF.

CDR3 coding DNA: TGTGCCAGCAGCTTGCAAAGCGGGCGTAGCACAGATACGCAGTATTTT. It is translated as CASSLQSGRSTDTQYF. V usage is TRBV5-4 and J usage is TRBJ2-3, with D maybe TRBD2 (6 bases). Germline loops: CDR1 SGHNT, CDR2 YYREEE (reference sequence). The V end was cut by 1 base, the J end by 0 bases, with 12 bases between. This CDR3 comprises 16 residues.

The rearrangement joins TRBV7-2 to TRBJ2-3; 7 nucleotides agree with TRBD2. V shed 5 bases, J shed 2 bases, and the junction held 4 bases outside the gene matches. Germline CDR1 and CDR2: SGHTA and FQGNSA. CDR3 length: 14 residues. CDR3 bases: TGTGCCAGCAGCGGTGGGGACTACACAGATACGCAGTATTTT. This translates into CASSGGDYTDTQYF.

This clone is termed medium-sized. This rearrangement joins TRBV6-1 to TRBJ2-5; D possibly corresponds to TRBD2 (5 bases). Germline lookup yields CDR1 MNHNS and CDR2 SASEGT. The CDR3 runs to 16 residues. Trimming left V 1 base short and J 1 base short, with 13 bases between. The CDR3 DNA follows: TGTGCCAGCAGTGAAGGAGTAAGCGGCGGCCAAGAGACCCAGTACTTC. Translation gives CASSEGVSGGQETQYF.

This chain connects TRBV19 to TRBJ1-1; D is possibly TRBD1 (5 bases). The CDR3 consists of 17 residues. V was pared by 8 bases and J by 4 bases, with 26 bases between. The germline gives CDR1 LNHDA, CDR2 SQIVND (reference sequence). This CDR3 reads CASGEGRPAGGGTEAFF. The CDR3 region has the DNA TGTGCCAGTGGGGAAGGGAGGCCGGCGGGTGGGGGCACTGAAGCTTTCTTT.

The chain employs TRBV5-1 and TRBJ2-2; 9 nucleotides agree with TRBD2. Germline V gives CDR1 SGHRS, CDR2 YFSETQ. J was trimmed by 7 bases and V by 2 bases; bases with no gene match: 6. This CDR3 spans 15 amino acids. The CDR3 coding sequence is TGCGCCAGCAGCTTTGCGGGAGGGCCGGTCGGGGAGCTGTTTTTT. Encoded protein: CASSFAGGPVGELFF.

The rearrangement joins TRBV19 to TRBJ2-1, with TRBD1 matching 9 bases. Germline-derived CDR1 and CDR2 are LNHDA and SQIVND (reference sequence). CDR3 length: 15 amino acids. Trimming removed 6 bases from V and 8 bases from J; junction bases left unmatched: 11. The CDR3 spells CASSPVGTGLYEQFF. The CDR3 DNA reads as TGTGCCAGTAGCCCCGTGGGGACAGGGCTTTATGAGCAGTTCTTC.

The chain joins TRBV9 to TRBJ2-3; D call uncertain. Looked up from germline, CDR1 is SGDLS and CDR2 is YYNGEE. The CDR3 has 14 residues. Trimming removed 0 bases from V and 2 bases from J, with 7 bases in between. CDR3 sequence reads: CASSVGVNTDTQYF. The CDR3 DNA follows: TGTGCCAGCAGCGTAGGTGTTAACACAGATACGCAGTATTTT.